The 15 T cell receptor beta chains in this list originate from one sample, sequenced in a study of shared clonotypes between healthy human individuals. Libraries were prepared by immunoSEQ multiplex PCR; TCRdb keeps only in-frame clonotypes and omits some of them. Here the sample spans 2 million to 2.5 million clones, approximately 95% being singletons. Sequenced sample: naive CD4+ T cells from PBMCs. The subset: CD45RA+ positively selected. The source of these receptors is a man between 18 and 35 years old in good health. Some clones in this sample may be carry-over from other donors' samples.

The chain employs TRBV11-2 and TRBJ2-1; 7 nucleotides align to TRBD1. V was clipped by 5 bases and J by 6 bases; unmatched bases: 10. CDR1 and CDR2 (germline): SGHAT, FQNNGV. The CDR3 runs to 15 residues. Here the CDR3 DNA reads TGTGCCAGCAGCGACCCATCGACAGGGACCAATGAGCAGTTCTTC. This gives the protein CASSDPSTGTNEQFF.

The chain links TRBV27 to TRBJ1-2; TRBD1 is a possible D gene (6 bases). CDR3 length: 12 residues. Trimming stripped 5 bases from V and 4 bases from J, with 8 bases between. Germline CDR1 MNHEY, CDR2 SMNVEV (reference sequence). Here the CDR3 DNA reads TGTGCCAGCAGTGAGACAGGCTATGGCTACACCTTC. This encodes CASSETGYGYTF.

V and J are TRBV18 and TRBJ2-2, with 10 bases matching TRBD2. The trim removed 4 bases at V and 0 bases at J, leaving 2 bases unmatched. The length of the CDR3 is 16 residues. Germline lookup yields CDR1 KGHSH and CDR2 LQKENI. The chain's CDR3 is CASSRLAGANTGELFF. The CDR3 region has the DNA TGTGCCAGCTCACGCCTAGCGGGGGCGAACACCGGGGAGCTGTTTTTT.

This chain connects TRBV5-1 to TRBJ2-1, with D possibly matching TRBD2 (5 bases). The CDR3 is 18 residues long. Germline CDR1 reads SGHRS; CDR2 reads YFSETQ. The V end was cut by 2 bases, the J end by 0 bases, with 18 bases between. The CDR3 loop reads CASSLPVRAERSYNEQFF. The CDR3 DNA sequence: TGCGCCAGCAGCTTACCCGTGAGGGCGGAACGCTCCTACAATGAGCAGTTCTTC.

This clone was seen a few times. DNA of the CDR3: TGCAGTGTTACCGGGACACAGCTCTATGGCTACACCTTC. It yields the protein CSVTGTQLYGYTF. The rearrangement joins TRBV29-1 to TRBJ1-2; D may be TRBD1 (6 bases). Germline V gives CDR1 SQVTM, CDR2 ANQGSEA. The length of the CDR3 is 13 residues.

Comments on this clone: The same CDR3 arises from other DNA sequences in this sample as well. This chain uses TRBV5-1 with TRBJ2-5; D perhaps matches TRBD2 (6 bases). V was clipped by 0 bases and J by 2 bases, with 8 bases between them. CDR1 and CDR2 (germline): SGHRS, YFSETQ. CDR3 length: 14 residues. Here the CDR3 reads CASSLAGRQETQYF. The CDR3 region has the DNA TGCGCCAGCAGCTTGGCGGGGAGGCAAGAGACCCAGTACTTC.

As concerns this clone: Other DNA variants within this sample encode the same CDR3. As DNA, the CDR3 is TGTGCCAGCAGCAGCACAGGGGCAGAGACCCAGTACTTC. Encoded protein: CASSSTGAETQYF. This chain connects TRBV5-4 to TRBJ2-5; TRBD1 agrees at 7 bases. The CDR3 loop spans 13 amino acids. After removal of 4 bases from V and 4 bases from J, the junction contained 4 bases not matched to a gene. Germline CDR1 reads SGHNT; CDR2 reads YYREEE (reference sequence).

The rearrangement joins TRBV11-2 to TRBJ2-7; 9 bases map to TRBD2. V shed 5 bases and J 2 bases; nucleotides not matched to a gene: 10. The CDR3 loop spans 16 amino acids. Germline V gives CDR1 SGHAT, CDR2 FQNNGV. For the CDR3, the DNA is TGTGCCAGCAGCCCGGGGGCGGGAGGGATCCCCTACGAGCAGTACTTC. Its translation is CASSPGAGGIPYEQYF.

This chain uses TRBV28 with TRBJ1-5; D may be TRBD1 (5 bases). The V gene lost 1 base and the J gene lost 2 bases, with 12 bases spanning the gap. CDR3 length equals 16 residues. Germline-derived CDR1 and CDR2 are MDHEN and SYDVKM. CDR3 protein: CASSLLAGSGNQPQHF. The DNA for the CDR3 is TGTGCCAGCAGTTTATTGGCAGGGTCGGGCAATCAGCCCCAGCATTTT.

This clone was counted a single time. The chain joins TRBV27 to TRBJ2-7; the match to TRBD2 covers 7 bases. Germline V gene lookup returns CDR1 MNHEY and CDR2 SMNVEV (reference sequence). V lost 0 bases and J lost 4; bases outside the gene matches: 12. The CDR3 is 17 amino acids. CDR3: CASSLSGGVAEFYEQYF. The CDR3 region has the DNA TGTGCCAGCAGTTTATCGGGGGGGGTAGCGGAATTTTACGAGCAGTACTTC.

V gene TRBV20-1 combines with J gene TRBJ1-2; 9 bases line up with TRBD1. Germline V gene sequence: CDR1 DFQATT, CDR2 SNEGSKA (reference sequence). Unmatched junction bases numbered 5, after V lost 7 bases and J lost 8 bases. This CDR3 has 11 residues. CDR3 in DNA: TGCAGTGAGTGGACAGGGGAAGGCTACACCTTC. The encoded protein is CSEWTGEGYTF.

This sequence joins TRBV5-1 and TRBJ1-3, with a possible D match to TRBD1 (6 bases). The CDR3 sequence is 16 residues long. Per the germline V gene, CDR1 is SGHRS and CDR2 is YFSETQ. V shed 0 bases and J shed 0 bases, with 10 bases lying between them. CDR3 protein: CASSLAGVISGNTIYF. The CDR3 region has the DNA TGCGCCAGCAGCTTGGCAGGGGTGATCTCTGGAAACACCATATATTTT.

Note on this clone: Additional DNA sequences in this sample encode the identical CDR3. The J gene is TRBJ2-1, the V gene TRBV7-2; 11 bases line up with TRBD2. CDR3 length equals 15 residues. The V gene's germline CDR1 is SGHTA and CDR2 FQGNSA. The V segment lost 3 bases and the J segment 2 bases; nucleotides outside the gene matches: 0. This CDR3 is CASSLTSGTYNEQFF. Written as DNA, the CDR3 is TGTGCCAGCAGCTTGACTAGCGGGACCTACAATGAGCAGTTCTTC. The full variable domain, in which reference TRBV7-2 and TRBJ2-1 provide the parts outside the CDR3, is GAGVSQSPSNKVTEKGKDVELRCDPISGHTALYWYRQSLGQGLEFLIYFQGNSAPDKSGLPSDRFSAERTGGSVSTLTIQRTQQEDSAVYLCASSLTSGTYNEQFFGPGTRLTVL.

This chain joins TRBV2 and TRBJ2-2; a possible D gene is TRBD1 (6 bases). The V gene lost 5 bases and the J gene lost 1 base, with 14 bases spanning the gap. This CDR3 is built from 16 residues. Germline V CDR1 and CDR2: SNHLY, FYNNEI. CDR3 in DNA: TGTGCCAGCAGTTACTCGGGACAAGAGAACACCGGGGAGCTGTTTTTT. It is translated as CASSYSGQENTGELFF.

This clone came up once. V and J are TRBV7-3 and TRBJ2-3; D is possibly TRBD1 or TRBD2 (5 bases each). Per the germline V gene, CDR1 is SGHTA and CDR2 is FQGTGA. The CDR3 totals 15 residues. Deletions cut 4 bases from V and 2 bases from J, with 13 bases between. The CDR3 DNA reads as TGTGCCAGCAGCTCCTCGGGACGGGACACAGATACGCAGTATTTT. Its translation is CASSSSGRDTDTQYF.